This entry lists 2 T cell receptor beta chains sequenced from one sample in a study of T cells in Graves' hyperthyroidism and ophthalmopathy. What was amplified from RNA transcripts were TCR beta CDR3 regions. A first-round RT-PCR of the TCR CDR3 used the HTBI primer set. TCRdb ran MiXCR on the multiplex PCR reads and lists one entry per CDR3 protein. The sample consists of about 580,000 distinct CDR3 sequences, about half of them appearing once. Sequences were obtained from peripheral blood or thyroid tissue (not recorded which). These receptor sequences come from a young woman with Graves' hyperthyroidism.

About this clonotype: A much bigger clone sits one base away, suggesting this may be a read error. The rearrangement joins TRBV3-1 to TRBJ2-5; tentative D call: TRBD2 (7 bases). Germline V CDR1 and CDR2: LGHDT, YNNKEL (reference sequence). The CDR3 sequence is 17 residues long. CDR3 residues: CASSVGGGQWGQGTQYF. Written as DNA, the CDR3 is TGTGCCAGCAGCGTAGGGGGAGGGCAGTGGGGGCAAGGGACCCAGTACTTC.

This clonotype has a single count. The chain employs TRBV24-1 and TRBJ1-6; TRBD1 agrees at 8 bases. Trimming removed 5 bases from V and 6 bases from J; junction bases left unmatched: 2. The germline V gene has CDR1 KGHDR and CDR2 SFDVKD. The CDR3 totals 14 residues. The CDR3 region has the DNA TGTGCCACCAGTGGTGGACAGGGTAATTCACCCCTCCACTTT. This sequence encodes CATSGGQGNSPLHF.